This is a list of T cell receptor beta chains from one sample in a study of T cell responses to AZD1222 COVID-19 vaccine. Sequenced by immunoSEQ multiplex PCR; TCRdb stores in-frame clones only, minus some. The sample records roughly 120,000 clones, more than 75% being singletons. The sequencing used peripheral blood, collected on day 0 of AZD1222 vaccination. These receptors were taken from an adult in good health. The CDR3 runs from the conserved cysteine through the conserved F or W. D genes are given only for firm matches. Clone size, where shown, is once, few, many, or a class for clones that have expanded.

CDR3,DNA,D,V,J,size,length
CASSGTRTVKNTGELFF,TGTGCCAGCAGCGGCACAAGGACTGTTAAGAACACCGGGGAGCTGTTTTTT,NA,TRBV9,TRBJ2-2,NA,17
CASSLGRQGSDTQYF,TGTGCCAGCAGCTTAGGTAGGCAGGGGTCAGATACGCAGTATTTT,NA,TRBV11-2,TRBJ2-3,once,15
CASGPGSFSEAFF,TGTGCTAGTGGACCCGGTTCCTTCTCTGAAGCTTTCTTT,NA,TRBV12-5,TRBJ1-1,NA,13
CASSYLTGADTQYF,TGTGCCAGCAGTTACCTGACAGGGGCAGATACGCAGTATTTT,TRBD1,TRBV6-5,TRBJ2-3,NA,14
CASRSPGVHEQYF,TGTGCCAGCAGGTCTCCGGGGGTCCACGAGCAGTACTTC,NA,TRBV28,TRBJ2-7,few,13
CASSDQPNTEAFF,TGTGCCAGCAGTGACCAACCGAACACTGAAGCTTTCTTT,NA,TRBV6-4,TRBJ1-1,NA,13
CASSDVLAYPYEQYF,TGTGCCAGCAGTGACGTACTAGCGTACCCCTACGAGCAGTACTTC,TRBD2,TRBV6-1,TRBJ2-7,NA,15
CASSFPPGFEQYF,TGTGCCAGCAGTTTTCCACCAGGGTTTGAGCAGTACTTC,NA,TRBV28,TRBJ2-7,NA,13
CASSLGNTGELFF,TGTGCCAGCAGCTTAGGGAACACCGGGGAGCTGTTTTTT,NA,TRBV7-2,TRBJ2-2,many,13
CASSLGDRDTEAFF,TGTGCCAGCAGTTTAGGGGACAGGGACACTGAAGCTTTCTTT,TRBD1,TRBV28,TRBJ1-1,NA,14
CASSRSGGSGNTIYF,TGTGCCAGCAGCCGTTCTGGGGGATCTGGAAACACCATATATTTT,NA,TRBV7-2,TRBJ1-3,NA,15
CASSLGYDGNEQFF,TGCGCCAGCAGCTTGGGATACGATGGCAATGAGCAGTTCTTC,NA,TRBV5-1,TRBJ2-1,NA,14
CASSLGTGANYGYTF,TGTGCCAGCAGCTTAGGGACAGGAGCTAACTATGGCTACACCTTC,TRBD1,TRBV7-2,TRBJ1-2,NA,15
CASSIWGQRGGELFF,TGTGCCAGTAGTATCTGGGGACAGCGAGGCGGGGAGCTGTTTTTT,TRBD1,TRBV19,TRBJ2-2,once,15
CASSPGAGREKLFF,TGTGCCAGCAGCCCGGGTGCGGGTCGTGAAAAACTGTTTTTT,NA,TRBV6-5,TRBJ1-4,NA,14
CASSHRGSVSYEQYF,TGTGCCAGCAGCCACCGAGGGTCCGTATCCTACGAGCAGTACTTC,NA,TRBV3-1/TRBV3-2,TRBJ2-7,few,15
CASSRAAGQGITGELFF,TGTGCCAGCAGCCGTGCGGCCGGACAGGGGATCACCGGGGAGCTGTTTTTT,TRBD1,TRBV7-2,TRBJ2-2,NA,17
CAWSMGHLNTEAFF,TGTGCCTGGAGCATGGGACATTTGAACACTGAAGCTTTCTTT,NA,TRBV30,TRBJ1-1,NA,14
CASSLAARVADTQYF,TGTGCCAGCAGCTTGGCGGCAAGAGTAGCAGATACGCAGTATTTT,NA,TRBV5-8,TRBJ2-3,NA,15
CASMIVGAGELFF,TGTGCCAGCATGATTGTCGGGGCCGGGGAGCTGTTTTTT,NA,TRBV12-3/TRBV12-4,TRBJ2-2,NA,13
CASRPGRGFNQPQHF,TGTGCCAGCAGGCCCGGCCGCGGGTTCAATCAGCCCCAGCATTTT,NA,TRBV2,TRBJ1-5,NA,15
CASSAGQGLGYTF,TGTGCCAGCTCCGCGGGACAGGGTCTCGGCTACACCTTC,TRBD1,TRBV18,TRBJ1-2,medium-sized,13
CASSQSLWGDRYEQYF,TGTGCCAGCAGCCAAAGCTTATGGGGGGATCGGTACGAGCAGTACTTC,NA,TRBV3-1/TRBV3-2,TRBJ2-7,NA,16
CASSQRTGTNSPLHF,TGTGCCAGCAGCCAACGGACAGGGACTAATTCACCCCTCCACTTT,TRBD1,TRBV6-2/TRBV6-3,TRBJ1-6,NA,15
CASSAVQIISNQPQHF,TGTGCCAGTAGCGCCGTCCAGATCATTAGCAATCAGCCCCAGCATTTT,NA,TRBV19,TRBJ1-5,few,16
CASREGGQSSYEQYF,TGTGCCAGCAGAGAGGGGGGGCAGAGCTCCTACGAGCAGTACTTC,NA,TRBV28,TRBJ2-7,NA,15
CASSLGNGQLYQPQHF,TGTGCCAGCAGCTTAGGTAACGGGCAGCTCTATCAGCCCCAGCATTTT,NA,TRBV7-8,TRBJ1-5,NA,16
CASSFGGTGGKEQYF,TGTGCCAGCAGTTTTGGTGGGACAGGGGGCAAAGAGCAGTACTTC,TRBD1,TRBV28,TRBJ2-7,NA,15
CATSRLRLAGEQFF,TGTGCCACCAGCAGGTTGCGTCTAGCGGGGGAGCAGTTCTTC,TRBD2,TRBV15,TRBJ2-1,few,14
CASSEFDTIYNEQFF,TGTGCCAGCAGTGAATTTGACACAATCTACAATGAGCAGTTCTTC,NA,TRBV25-1,TRBJ2-1,NA,15
CASSYGAGSGELFF,TGTGCCAGCAGTTACGGGGCGGGGTCCGGGGAGCTGTTTTTT,NA,TRBV6-5,TRBJ2-2,NA,14
CASRDGERIRQFF,TGTGCCAGCAGGGACGGAGAAAGAATTAGGCAGTTCTTC,NA,TRBV3-1/TRBV3-2,TRBJ2-1,few,13
CASSLAGDNEQFF,TGCGCCAGCAGCCTAGCGGGGGACAATGAGCAGTTCTTC,TRBD2,TRBV10-1,TRBJ2-1,NA,13
CASNRQGAREQYF,TGTGCCAGCAACCGACAGGGGGCGCGGGAGCAGTACTTC,TRBD1,TRBV12-3/TRBV12-4,TRBJ2-7,NA,13
CASSPSRVSYEQYF,TGCGCCAGCAGCCCCAGCAGGGTCTCCTACGAGCAGTACTTC,NA,TRBV4-3,TRBJ2-7,NA,14
CASSYRQNTGELFF,TGTGCCAGCAGCTATAGACAGAACACCGGGGAGCTGTTTTTT,NA,TRBV7-9,TRBJ2-2,once,14
CASSALGQGAYTEAFF,TGTGCCAGCAGTGCCCTCGGACAGGGGGCATACACTGAAGCTTTCTTT,TRBD1,TRBV6-4,TRBJ1-1,NA,16
CASSWQTGTTEAFF,TGTGCCAGCAGTTGGCAGACAGGGACGACTGAAGCTTTCTTT,TRBD1,TRBV6-5,TRBJ1-1,few,14
CASTLYGGMNTEAFF,TGTGCCAGTACCCTATACGGGGGGATGAACACTGAAGCTTTCTTT,NA,TRBV19,TRBJ1-1,NA,15
CAINGVTDGNTIYF,TGTGCCATCAATGGGGTGACAGACGGAAACACCATATATTTT,NA,TRBV10-3,TRBJ1-3,NA,14
CASTPRGGGGDSPLHF,TGTGCCAGCACGCCCCGGGGGGGCGGAGGGGATTCACCCCTCCACTTT,NA,TRBV9,TRBJ1-6,few,16
CASSLGGAFWGQETQYF,TGTGCCAGCAGCTTGGGAGGGGCCTTCTGGGGCCAAGAGACCCAGTACTTC,TRBD2,TRBV7-9,TRBJ2-5,NA,17
CASSARGVSTDTQYF,TGTGCCAGCAGTGCTAGAGGGGTTAGCACAGATACGCAGTATTTT,NA,TRBV25-1,TRBJ2-3,NA,15
CASSPNRGTGELFF,TGTGCCAGCAGCCCGAACAGGGGGACCGGGGAGCTGTTTTTT,TRBD1,TRBV4-2,TRBJ2-2,NA,14
CASSSSGRVGEQFF,TGCGCCAGCAGCTCGAGCGGGAGGGTGGGTGAGCAGTTCTTC,TRBD2,TRBV5-1,TRBJ2-1,NA,14
CASSLSVGDSNTGELFF,TGTGCCAGCAGTTTATCGGTAGGGGACTCTAACACCGGGGAGCTGTTTTTT,NA,TRBV27,TRBJ2-2,NA,17